This is a list of T cell receptor beta chains from one sample in a study of identical twins. A single record per CDR3 protein comes from TCRdb applying MiXCR to the 5' RACE reads. This sample has fewer than 650,000 distinct CDR3 sequences, with about 7.6% found just once. These data were also reused for a study on yellow fever vaccine responses in identical twins.

The source material was PBMCs. Receptors originate from a woman aged 18-29 years in good health. Each CDR3 is given with its conserved first and last residue. Fields, in order: V gene, D gene, J gene, clone size, CDR3 protein, CDR3 DNA. The D gene is left open where the match is weak. The listing skips clone size in some rows; elsewhere it reads once, few, many or a size class.

TRBV12-3/TRBV12-4	TRBD1	TRBJ2-1	few	CASNRQGYEQFF	TGTGCCAGCAACAGACAGGGGTACGAGCAGTTCTTC
TRBV12-3/TRBV12-4	NA	TRBJ1-5	few	CASSRSRGSGSNQPQHF	TGTGCCAGCAGCCGCTCGCGGGGGAGCGGGAGCAATCAGCCCCAGCATTTT
TRBV11-2	TRBD1	TRBJ2-7	many	CASSRDRGPYEQYF	TGTGCCAGCAGCCGGGACAGAGGACCGTACGAGCAGTACTTC
TRBV11-2	NA	TRBJ2-5	many	CASSLETRETQYF	TGTGCCAGCAGCTTAGAGACAAGAGAGACCCAGTACTTC
TRBV24-1	NA	TRBJ2-1	many	CATSDWLNNEQFF	TGTGCCACCAGTGATTGGCTCAACAATGAGCAGTTCTTC
TRBV19	NA	TRBJ2-3	few	CASSIRGFGTDTQYF	TGTGCCAGTAGTATACGGGGCTTTGGCACAGATACGCAGTATTTT
TRBV5-1	NA	TRBJ2-2	NA	CASSLVFSNTGELFF	TGCGCCAGCAGCTTGGTATTTTCGAACACCGGGGAGCTGTTTTTT
TRBV2	TRBD2	TRBJ2-1	many	CARGTSGDNEQFF	TGTGCCAGAGGGACTAGCGGTGACAATGAGCAGTTCTTC
TRBV3-1	NA	TRBJ1-1	NA	CASRRQVQDTEAFF	TGTGCCAGCAGGCGACAGGTTCAGGACACTGAAGCTTTCTTT
TRBV6-2/TRBV6-3	TRBD1	TRBJ1-1	NA	CASRTDRGFYTEAFF	TGTGCCAGCAGAACGGACAGGGGCTTTTACACTGAAGCTTTCTTT
TRBV7-7	TRBD1	TRBJ2-7	NA	CASSSLDRWDEQYF	TGTGCCAGCAGCTCCTTGGACAGGTGGGACGAGCAGTACTTC
TRBV4-1	TRBD1	TRBJ1-1	few	CASGQGVGAEAFF	TGCGCCAGCGGACAGGGGGTAGGGGCTGAAGCTTTCTTT
TRBV6-5	NA	TRBJ1-2	many	CASSYSPGHYGYTF	TGTGCCAGCAGTTACTCGCCGGGCCACTATGGCTACACCTTC
TRBV6-7	TRBD1	TRBJ1-1	few	CASSYQLDRGGNTEAFF	TGTGCCAGCAGTTACCAATTGGACAGGGGGGGGAACACTGAAGCTTTCTTT
TRBV7-6	TRBD2	TRBJ2-7	NA	CASSWRPGTKNYEQYF	TGTGCCAGCAGCTGGCGGCCCGGGACTAAAAACTACGAGCAGTACTTC
TRBV12-3/TRBV12-4	NA	TRBJ1-2	many	CASSLGAHVGGYTF	TGTGCCAGCAGTTTAGGGGCCCATGTCGGGGGCTACACCTTC
TRBV24-1	NA	TRBJ2-5	NA	CATSDSRVETQYF	TGTGCCACCAGTGATTCAAGGGTTGAGACCCAGTACTTC
TRBV24-1	NA	TRBJ2-2	few	CATSEFPAGELFF	TGTGCCACCAGTGAATTCCCCGCCGGGGAGCTGTTTTTT
TRBV5-1	NA	TRBJ2-2	few	CASSLAVQSNTGELFF	TGCGCCAGCAGCTTGGCCGTTCAGTCGAACACCGGGGAGCTGTTTTTT
TRBV20-1	TRBD1	TRBJ1-4	NA	CSASPGTGVEKLFF	TGCAGTGCTTCCCCCGGGACAGGGGTTGAAAAACTGTTTTTT
TRBV29-1	NA	TRBJ2-5	many	CSIRTGYPQETQYF	TGCAGCATCAGAACAGGGTACCCCCAAGAGACCCAGTACTTC
TRBV29-1	TRBD1	TRBJ2-1	many	CSARTDRVFYNEQFF	TGCAGCGCTAGAACCGACAGGGTTTTCTACAATGAGCAGTTCTTC
TRBV4-1	NA	TRBJ2-3	few	CASSQSVSRGTDTQYF	TGCGCCAGCAGCCAGAGCGTATCGCGGGGCACAGATACGCAGTATTTT
TRBV4-1	NA	TRBJ2-2	many	CASSQDPTNTGELFF	TGCGCCAGCAGCCAAGATCCAACGAACACCGGGGAGCTGTTTTTT
TRBV7-9	TRBD2	TRBJ2-5	few	CASSSLADEETQYF	TGTGCCAGCAGCTCACTAGCGGACGAAGAGACCCAGTACTTC
TRBV10-3	TRBD1	TRBJ2-4	NA	CAISETGVGNIQYF	TGTGCCATCAGTGAGACAGGGGTGGGAAACATTCAGTACTTC
TRBV29-1	NA	TRBJ1-2	NA	CSVDGGDYYGYTF	TGCAGCGTTGACGGAGGGGACTACTATGGCTACACCTTC
TRBV4-2	TRBD1	TRBJ2-3	many	CASSSRDRGTDTQYF	TGTGCCAGCAGCTCGCGGGACAGGGGCACAGATACGCAGTATTTT
TRBV5-1	TRBD1	TRBJ2-2	many	CASSLAQGASTGELFF	TGCGCCAGCAGCTTGGCACAGGGGGCGAGCACCGGGGAGCTGTTTTTT
TRBV20-1	NA	TRBJ1-2	NA	CSPKDYGYTF	TGCAGCCCTAAGGACTATGGCTACACCTTC
TRBV7-8	TRBD2	TRBJ2-7	few	CASSSPRVVGGPYEQYF	TGTGCCAGCAGCTCCCCTCGGGTCGTGGGAGGGCCCTACGAGCAGTACTTC
TRBV2	NA	TRBJ2-5	few	CASSEEVLETQYF	TGTGCCAGCAGTGAGGAAGTTTTAGAGACCCAGTACTTC
TRBV7-8	TRBD1	TRBJ2-7	NA	CASSPMDRTVIEQYF	TGTGCCAGCAGCCCGATGGACAGGACGGTCATCGAGCAGTACTTC
TRBV3-1	NA	TRBJ2-4	many	CASSQNRVQNIQYF	TGTGCCAGCAGCCAAAACAGGGTCCAAAACATTCAGTACTTC
TRBV12-5	NA	TRBJ2-3	many	CASGLGGGIPYRGSGHTDTQYF	TGTGCTAGTGGTTTGGGAGGAGGGATCCCTTACCGGGGTAGCGGCCACACAGATACGCAGTATTTT
TRBV7-9	TRBD2	TRBJ2-1	few	CASSLWSLAGGPHEQFF	TGTGCCAGCAGCCTATGGTCGTTGGCGGGAGGGCCCCATGAGCAGTTCTTC
TRBV4-2	TRBD2	TRBJ2-7	NA	CASSQVASGTYEQYF	TGTGCCAGCAGCCAAGTGGCTAGCGGGACTTACGAGCAGTACTTC
TRBV5-1	NA	TRBJ2-5	few	CASSDFGGRGETQYF	TGCGCCAGCTCTGACTTCGGGGGGCGCGGGGAGACCCAGTACTTC
TRBV24-1	NA	TRBJ2-1	NA	CATSDPTVSSYNEQFF	TGTGCCACCAGTGACCCGACAGTTAGCTCCTACAATGAGCAGTTCTTC
TRBV19	NA	TRBJ1-5	few	CASSIVRWHSNQPQHF	TGTGCCAGTAGTATAGTCAGGTGGCATAGCAATCAGCCCCAGCATTTT
TRBV4-1	TRBD1	TRBJ1-6	many	CASSQEFGTGSNSPLHF	TGCGCCAGCAGCCAAGAGTTTGGGACAGGGAGCAATTCACCCCTCCACTTT
TRBV5-1	NA	TRBJ1-1	many	CASSLDPGNTEAFF	TGCGCCAGCAGCTTGGATCCAGGGAACACTGAAGCTTTCTTT
TRBV2	NA	TRBJ2-2	many	CASSDRGGTGELFF	TGTGCCAGCAGTGACAGGGGTGGGACCGGGGAGCTGTTTTTT
TRBV7-7	NA	TRBJ2-3	few	CASSLGFGPGTQDTQYF	TGTGCCAGCAGCTTAGGATTCGGACCGGGGACTCAAGATACGCAGTATTTT
TRBV29-1	TRBD1	TRBJ2-7	NA	CSVSDRERSYEQYF	TGCAGCGTATCGGACAGGGAACGGTCCTACGAGCAGTACTTC
TRBV5-1	TRBD2	TRBJ2-2	few	CASSLATRVRGGTFTGELFF	TGCGCCAGCAGCTTGGCTACAAGGGTACGCGGGGGAACATTCACCGGGGAGCTGTTTTTT
TRBV6-5	TRBD2	TRBJ2-1	NA	CASSYSLAGMAEQFF	TGTGCCAGCAGTTACTCTCTAGCGGGGATGGCTGAGCAGTTCTTC
TRBV6-1	NA	TRBJ2-1	many	CASTPSRQVSSYNEQFF	TGTGCCAGCACCCCCTCCCGGCAGGTCAGCTCCTACAATGAGCAGTTCTTC
TRBV11-3	TRBD2	TRBJ2-1	few	CASSLRLGLAEYNEQFF	TGTGCCAGCAGCTTACGCTTGGGTCTAGCGGAATACAATGAGCAGTTCTTC
TRBV20-1	TRBD1	TRBJ2-7	many	CSARDRGTYEQYF	TGCAGTGCTAGGGACAGGGGAACCTACGAGCAGTACTTC
TRBV5-6	NA	TRBJ2-5	many	CASSLAEATLYQETQYF	TGTGCCAGCAGCTTGGCCGAGGCTACCCTCTACCAAGAGACCCAGTACTTC
TRBV7-9	TRBD2	TRBJ2-1	many	CASSLGLASYNEQFF	TGTGCCAGCAGCTTAGGACTAGCGAGTTACAATGAGCAGTTCTTC
TRBV10-3	TRBD2	TRBJ2-7	NA	CAISSGRGNEQYF	TGTGCCATCAGTAGCGGGAGAGGTAACGAGCAGTACTTC
TRBV27	TRBD1	TRBJ2-4	many	CASRSRTGLINIQYF	TGTGCCAGCAGGAGCAGGACAGGGCTTATAAACATTCAGTACTTC
TRBV5-1	TRBD1	TRBJ2-1	few	CASSLGGGQGLDEQFF	TGCGCCAGCAGCTTGGGAGGCGGACAGGGGTTGGATGAGCAGTTCTTC
TRBV25-1	NA	TRBJ2-1	few	CASSDRGIVNEQFF	TGTGCCAGCAGTGATCGCGGGATCGTTAATGAGCAGTTCTTC
TRBV5-1	NA	TRBJ1-1	many	CASSLGMGVTEAFF	TGCGCCAGCAGCTTGGGGATGGGGGTCACTGAAGCTTTCTTT